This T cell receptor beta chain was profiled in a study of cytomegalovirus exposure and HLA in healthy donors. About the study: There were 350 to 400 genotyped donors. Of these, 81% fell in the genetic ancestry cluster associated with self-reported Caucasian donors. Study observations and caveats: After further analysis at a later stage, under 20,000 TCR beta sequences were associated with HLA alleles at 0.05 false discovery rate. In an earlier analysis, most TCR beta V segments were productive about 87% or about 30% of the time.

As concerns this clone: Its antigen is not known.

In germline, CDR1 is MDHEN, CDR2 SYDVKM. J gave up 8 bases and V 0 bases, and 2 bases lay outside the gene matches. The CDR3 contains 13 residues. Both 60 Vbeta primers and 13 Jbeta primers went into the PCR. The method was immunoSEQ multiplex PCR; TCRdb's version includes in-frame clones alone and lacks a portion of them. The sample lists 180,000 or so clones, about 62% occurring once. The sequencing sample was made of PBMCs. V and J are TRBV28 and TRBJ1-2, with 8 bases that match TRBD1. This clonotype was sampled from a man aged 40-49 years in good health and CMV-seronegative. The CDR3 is CASSLWGTGGYTF. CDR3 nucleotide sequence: TGTGCCAGCAGTTTATGGGGGACAGGAGGCTACACCTTC.